What follows describes a single T cell receptor (beta chain). Method: immunoSEQ multiplex PCR; TCRdb's copy keeps in-frame clones and lacks some. The data contain about 79,000 clones, 80% to 95% of them singletons. Germline CDR1 reads SGHRS; CDR2 reads YFSETQ. The CDR3 covers 16 residues. The V and J ends lost 1 base and 2 bases, in that order; junction bases with no gene match: 6. The data derive from a study of technical replicates of blood from a few donors. The origin of this receptor is a human donor in good health. Some clones in this sample may be carry-over from other donors' samples. The chain combines TRBV5-1 with TRBJ2-5; 9 positions agree with TRBD1. The sample taken for sequencing was T cells isolated from PBMCs. CDR3 residues: CASSLSGTGYQETQYF. CDR3 coding DNA: TGCGCCAGCAGCTTGTCGGGGACAGGGTATCAAGAGACCCAGTACTTC.